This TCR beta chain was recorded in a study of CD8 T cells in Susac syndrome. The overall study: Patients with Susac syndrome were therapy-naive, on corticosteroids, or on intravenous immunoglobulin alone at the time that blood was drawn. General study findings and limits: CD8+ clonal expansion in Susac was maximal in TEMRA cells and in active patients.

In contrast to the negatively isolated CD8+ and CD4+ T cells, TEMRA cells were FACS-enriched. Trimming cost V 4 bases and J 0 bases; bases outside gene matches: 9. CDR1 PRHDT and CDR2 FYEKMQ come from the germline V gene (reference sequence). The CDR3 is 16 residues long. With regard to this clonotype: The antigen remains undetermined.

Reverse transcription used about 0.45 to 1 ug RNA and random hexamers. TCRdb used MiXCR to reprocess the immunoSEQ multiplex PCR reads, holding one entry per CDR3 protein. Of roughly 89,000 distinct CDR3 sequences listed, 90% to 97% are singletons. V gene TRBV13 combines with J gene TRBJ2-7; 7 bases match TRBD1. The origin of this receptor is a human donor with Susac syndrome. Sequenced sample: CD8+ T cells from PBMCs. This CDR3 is CASSSHGTESSYEQYF. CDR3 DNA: TGTGCCAGCAGCTCCCACGGGACAGAGAGCTCCTACGAGCAGTACTTC.